Listed below are T cell receptor beta chains from one sample, sequenced in a study of circulating CD8 cells and anti-PD-1 response in melanoma. Each CDR3 protein gets one entry after TCRdb re-called the reads with MiXCR. The repertoire has roughly 400 distinct CDR3 sequences, roughly 12% of them found once; the top ten carry approximately 60%. The sample consisted of CD8+ T cells from PBMCs, taken at baseline or after one month of anti-PD-1 therapy (not recorded which). These receptors originate from a human donor with melanoma. The CDR3 runs from the conserved cysteine through the conserved F or W. The order of the fields is D gene, clone size, J gene, V gene, CDR3 DNA, CDR3 protein. D genes are given only for firm matches. A row's size may be missing; if present it is once, few, many or a size class.

NA | NA | TRBJ2-3 | TRBV7-6 | TGTGCCAGCAGCTTAGGCGGTAGCTCAGATACGCAGTATTTT | CASSLGGSSDTQYF
TRBD1 | few | TRBJ1-4 | TRBV30 | TGTGCCTGGAGTCCCGGACAGGGAAATGAAAAACTGTTTTTT | CAWSPGQGNEKLFF
TRBD1 | medium-sized | TRBJ1-6 | TRBV5-4 | TGTGCCAGCAGCGAAACCGGACAGGGTGGTAATTCACCCCTCCACTTT | CASSETGQGGNSPLHF
NA | NA | TRBJ2-1 | TRBV10-3 | TGTGCCATCAGTGAGTCGACGCAGAATTCCTACAATGAGCAGTTCTTC | CAISESTQNSYNEQFF
NA | NA | TRBJ1-1 | TRBV7-2 | TGTGCCAGCAGCACGACACCATACTCCACTGAAGCTTTCTTT | CASSTTPYSTEAFF
TRBD2 | medium-sized | TRBJ2-3 | TRBV4-2 | TGTGCCAGCAGCCAAGATGTTCTCGCGGGGGGGCGAGCAGATACGCAGTATTTT | CASSQDVLAGGRADTQYF
NA | large | TRBJ1-6 | TRBV4-3 | TGCGCCAGCAGCCAAGGTTCAGCCTACGGAAGGACAGCCTATAATTCACCCCTCCACTTT | CASSQGSAYGRTAYNSPLHF
NA | NA | TRBJ2-1 | TRBV2 | TGTGCCAGCAGTGAAGCGCTGGTAGCTGAGCAGCCCTTC | CASSEALVAEQPF
NA | NA | TRBJ2-3 | TRBV18 | TGTGCCAGCTCACCACTAGGCACAGATACGCAGTATTTT | CASSPLGTDTQYF
NA | large | TRBJ2-4 | TRBV29-1 | TGCAGCGGTAGGGTTTTTAACATTCAGTACTTC | CSGRVFNIQYF
NA | large | TRBJ2-6 | TRBV2 | TGTGCCAGCAGTGTTTTGGACACCAGCTCTGGGGCCAACGTCCTGACTTTC | CASSVLDTSSGANVLTF
NA | large | TRBJ1-5 | TRBV4-3 | TGCGCCAGCAGCCAAGATCGAGGGTTGCCGCCCCAGCATTTT | CASSQDRGLPPQHF
TRBD1 | hyperexpanded | TRBJ2-7 | TRBV20-1 | TGCAGTGCTCAGGAGGGGACAGGGCGAATCTTAGAGCAGTACTTC | CSAQEGTGRILEQYF
NA | medium-sized | TRBJ2-2 | TRBV4-3 | TGCGCCAGCAGCCTATCTGGGGGAACGAACACCGGGGAGCTGTTTTTT | CASSLSGGTNTGELFF
TRBD2 | large | TRBJ2-5 | TRBV27 | TGTGCCAGCAGTCCGGGGACTAGCGGGGGGCAAGAGACCCAGTACTTC | CASSPGTSGGQETQYF
TRBD1 | hyperexpanded | TRBJ2-7 | TRBV6-6 | TGTGCCAGCAGTGCGGACAGGGGATGGTACGAGCAGTACTTC | CASSADRGWYEQYF
NA | medium-sized | TRBJ1-2 | TRBV19 | TGTGCCAGTAGTATGATGGGACCCTGGGATGGCTACACCTTC | CASSMMGPWDGYTF
NA | medium-sized | TRBJ1-5 | TRBV7-2 | TGTGCCAGCAGCCCTACAGGGAGAAGCAATCAGCCCCAGCATTTT | CASSPTGRSNQPQHF
NA | medium-sized | TRBJ2-2 | TRBV14 | TGTGCCAGCAGCCTAGAGACCGGGGAGCTGTTTTTT | CASSLETGELFF
TRBD1 | medium-sized | TRBJ2-1 | TRBV12-3/TRBV12-4 | TGTGCCAGCAGCTGGACAGGATACAATGAGCAGTTTTTC | CASSWTGYNEQFF
NA | large | TRBJ2-7 | TRBV12-3/TRBV12-4 | TGTGCCAGCAGTCCGAATAACGGTTATGAGCAGTACTTC | CASSPNNGYEQYF
NA | NA | TRBJ2-7 | TRBV25-1 | TGTGCCAGCAGTGCCTACGAGCAGTACTTC | CASSAYEQYF
NA | medium-sized | TRBJ1-4 | TRBV19 | TGTGCCAGTAGTGCATGGCAGGGGCTAGCAGAACTGTTTTTT | CASSAWQGLAELFF
NA | few | TRBJ2-7 | TRBV21-1 | TGTGCCAGCAGCAAGCCTCGAACCAGGACATGCTACGAGCAGTACTTC | CASSKPRTRTCYEQYF
NA | large | TRBJ1-1 | TRBV27 | TGTGCCAGCAGTTTATTAGGGGAGAACACTGAAGCTTTCTTT | CASSLLGENTEAFF
TRBD2 | large | TRBJ2-5 | TRBV4-1 | TGCGCCAGCAGACCCCAGCCCCTAGCGGGGGGCCAAGAGACCCAGTACTTC | CASRPQPLAGGQETQYF
NA | large | TRBJ1-1 | TRBV7-9 | TGTGCCAGCAGCTTTGCCATCGGCTCCACTGAAGCTTTCTTT | CASSFAIGSTEAFF